One and the same sample provided the 19 T cell receptor beta chains below, sequenced in a study of blood T cell repertoires in COVID-19. This table comes from immunoSEQ multiplex PCR, and its TCRdb copy is limited to in-frame clones, with some not included. The sample records 400,000 to 500,000 clones, around 89% being singletons. The specimen was PBMCs or T cells enriched from blood (not recorded which). The receptor source for this set is a middle-aged woman who had recovered from COVID-19.

The chain joins TRBV2 to TRBJ1-1; TRBD1 matches at 8 bases. This CDR3 contains 14 residues. Germline-derived CDR1 and CDR2 are SNHLY and FYNNEI. V lost 4 bases and J lost 1; bases outside the gene matches: 2. CDR3 in amino acids: CASSVDRGNTEAFF. The CDR3 nucleotides are TGTGCCAGCAGTGTTGACAGGGGGAACACTGAAGCTTTCTTT.

DNA for the CDR3: TGTGCCAGCAGCCAAGGAGGGGGAAATTCCTATAATTCACCCCTCCACTTT. Encoded protein: CASSQGGGNSYNSPLHF. The genes are TRBV14 and TRBJ1-6, with a possible D match to TRBD1 (6 bases). The CDR3 contains 17 residues. V was trimmed by 1 base and J by 1 base, leaving 11 bases between them. Germline loops: CDR1 SGHDN, CDR2 FVKESK.

The gene calls are TRBV6-5 and TRBJ1-1, with 8 bases aligning to TRBD1. Germline V gene sequence: CDR1 MNHEY, CDR2 SVGAGI. CDR3 length: 14 residues. V gave up 4 bases and J gave up 8 bases; unmatched junction bases: 9. The CDR3 DNA is TGTGCCAGCAGTTCGTCAGGGGGCTCGGAGGAAGCTTTCTTT. Amino acid sequence: CASSSSGGSEEAFF.

In regard to this clone: Different DNA sequences within this sample yield the same CDR3. The chain uses TRBV3-1 (or the pseudogene TRBV3-2) and TRBJ2-7, with 8 bases lining up with TRBD1. The length of the CDR3 is 14 residues. Trimming cost V 4 bases and J 2 bases; bases outside gene matches: 4. CDR1 LGHDT and CDR2 YNNKEL come from the germline V gene (reference sequence). The DNA of the CDR3 is TGTGCCAGCAGCCCCGGACAGGGCCCCTACGAGCAGTACTTC. Protein sequence: CASSPGQGPYEQYF.

V gene TRBV18 combines with J gene TRBJ1-5; 9 nucleotides match TRBD1. J lost 4 bases, V lost 1 base, and 5 bases had no gene match. Germline CDR1 KGHSH, CDR2 LQKENI. This CDR3 has 16 residues. The CDR3 nucleotides are TGTGCCAGCTCACCACGAAAGGACAGGGGAAATCAGCCCCAGCATTTT. Residues: CASSPRKDRGNQPQHF.

This clone showed up just once. The chain combines TRBV19 with TRBJ1-2, with TRBD1 matching 8 bases. The CDR3 totals 15 residues. The germline V gene has CDR1 LNHDA and CDR2 SQIVND (reference sequence). V shed 3 bases and J 0 bases; nucleotides not matched to a gene: 3. Written as DNA, the CDR3 is TGTGCCAGTAGTATTTCAGGGGGCACTAACTATGGCTACACCTTC. Protein: CASSISGGTNYGYTF.

The chain uses TRBV25-1 and TRBJ2-7; 8 nucleotides agree with TRBD1. Looked up from germline, CDR1 is MGHDK and CDR2 is SYGVNS. The V and J ends lost 1 base and 2 bases, in that order; junction bases with no gene match: 4. The CDR3 has 15 residues. The CDR3 loop is CASSESARGPYEQYF. CDR3 DNA sequence: TGTGCCAGCAGTGAATCGGCCAGGGGGCCCTACGAGCAGTACTTC.

The rearrangement uses TRBV4-1 and TRBJ2-5; 7 positions match TRBD1. J gave up 6 bases and V 5 bases, and 12 bases lay outside the gene matches. The CDR3 covers 15 residues. In germline, CDR1 is MGHRA, CDR2 YSYEKL. In nucleotides, the CDR3 is TGCGCCAGCAGCACGGGGACAGTAGACGATAAGACCCAGTACTTC. Its protein product is CASSTGTVDDKTQYF.

The chain employs TRBV5-1 and TRBJ1-1; D might be TRBD1 (5 bases). Germline CDR1 SGHRS, CDR2 YFSETQ. Trimming took 6 bases from V and 1 from J, leaving 13 bases between them. The CDR3 totals 14 residues. DNA of the CDR3: TGCGCCAGCAAAGTAGACAGCTGGAACACTGAAGCTTTCTTT. This sequence encodes CASKVDSWNTEAFF.

This clone was picked up a small number of times. V and J are TRBV3-1 (or the pseudogene TRBV3-2) and TRBJ2-2; tentative D call: TRBD1 (5 bases). Per the germline V gene, CDR1 is LGHDT and CDR2 is YNNKEL (reference sequence). The CDR3 is 15 amino acids. Trimming removed 0 bases from V and 6 bases from J, with 11 bases in between. CDR3 nucleotides: TGTGCCAGCAGCCAAGATTCTCTAGGGGCCGGGGAGCTGTTTTTT. As protein: CASSQDSLGAGELFF.

This chain uses TRBV4-3 with TRBJ2-5; 8 bases align to TRBD1. The CDR3 covers 16 residues. J was trimmed by 0 bases and V by 1 base; bases with no gene match: 4. In germline, CDR1 is LGHNA, CDR2 YSLEER. The CDR3 loop reads CASSQVDRGYQETQYF. The CDR3 region has the DNA TGCGCCAGCAGCCAAGTTGACAGGGGATACCAAGAGACCCAGTACTTC.

This clone was observed once. One end of the junction does not line up with germline, which may come from a read error. DNA of the CDR3: TGCGCCAGCAGCCAAGTCGGCAGTCCTGGAGACACCATATATTTT. It encodes CASSQVGSPGDTIYF. The chain employs TRBV4-3 and TRBJ1-3; D gene unclear. Germline lookup yields CDR1 LGHNA and CDR2 YSLEER. CDR3 size: 15 residues.

V usage is TRBV27 and J usage is TRBJ2-1; 10 nucleotides align to TRBD2. V shed 2 bases and J 4 bases; nucleotides not matched to a gene: 11. The CDR3 is 18 residues long. Germline V gene sequence: CDR1 MNHEY, CDR2 SMNVEV (reference sequence). The CDR3 sequence: CASSLGLAGDLLYNEQFF. The CDR3 DNA sequence: TGTGCCAGCAGTTTAGGGCTAGCGGGAGACCTTCTGTACAATGAGCAGTTCTTC.

This sequence joins TRBV5-4 and TRBJ1-2; TRBD1 matches 9 bases. CDR3 length: 13 residues. V lost 4 bases to trimming and J lost 8 bases; unmatched junction nucleotides: 6. Germline CDR1 SGHNT, CDR2 YYREEE (reference sequence). CDR3 sequence: CASSPWTGEGYTF. The CDR3 DNA is TGTGCCAGCAGCCCATGGACAGGGGAAGGCTACACCTTC. Combining the CDR3 with reference TRBV5-4 and TRBJ1-2 gives the whole variable domain ETGVTQSPTHLIKTRGQQVTLRCSSQSGHNTVSWYQQALGQGPQFIFQYYREEENGRGNFPPRFSGLQFPNYSSELNVNALELDDSALYLCASSPWTGEGYTFGSGTRLTVV.

The gene calls are TRBV6-2 or TRBV6-3 and TRBJ2-4; possibly TRBD1 for D (6 bases). Germline V gene lookup returns CDR1 MNHEY and CDR2 SVGEGT. This CDR3 has 17 amino acids. Trimming removed 2 bases at V and 1 base at J, with 15 bases between. This CDR3 is CASSYRAGEKAKNIQYF. The CDR3 nucleotides read TGTGCCAGCAGTTACAGGGCAGGGGAAAAGGCCAAAAACATTCAGTACTTC.

The chain has TRBV11-3 and TRBJ2-7; 8 nucleotides match TRBD1. Germline V lookup: CDR1 SGHNT, CDR2 YENEEA. The CDR3 length is 16 residues. J lost 3 bases, V lost 5 bases, and 12 bases had no gene match. The CDR3 region has the DNA TGTGCCAGCAGCATAAGACAGGGGAACTTAGACTACGAGCAGTACTTC. Translating it yields CASSIRQGNLDYEQYF. Full variable domain (outside the CDR3, taken from reference TRBV11-3 and TRBJ2-7): EAGVVQSPRYKIIEKKQPVAFWCNPISGHNTLYWYLQNLGQGPELLIRYENEEAVDDSQLPKDRFSAERLKGVDSTLKIQPAELGDSAVYLCASSIRQGNLDYEQYFGPGTRLTVT.

V gene TRBV5-4 combines with J gene TRBJ2-1; tentatively, D is TRBD2 (6 bases). V was trimmed by 4 bases and J by 9 bases, leaving 20 bases between them. CDR3 length: 15 amino acids. Germline V CDR1 and CDR2: SGHNT, YYREEE (reference sequence). CDR3 sequence: CASSPPGVPVGEQFF. The CDR3 DNA sequence: TGTGCCAGCAGCCCCCCGGGAGTACCGGTGGGTGAGCAGTTCTTC.

V gene TRBV11-2 combines with J gene TRBJ2-7; 7 bases line up with TRBD1. CDR1 and CDR2 from the germline V gene are SGHAT and FQNNGV. With V trimmed by 5 bases and J by 0 bases, 4 bases remained unmatched. CDR3 size: 14 residues. The CDR3 protein is CASSVGTDSYEQYF. In DNA form, the CDR3 reads TGTGCCAGCAGCGTCGGGACAGACTCCTACGAGCAGTACTTC.

Note on this clone: The sample contains more than one DNA sequence encoding this CDR3. The CDR3 is CASSLSGSYEQYF. CDR3 in DNA: TGTGCCAGCAGCTTATCAGGCTCCTACGAGCAGTACTTC. The chain recombines TRBV7-9 with TRBJ2-7; D is ambiguous. Germline V gene sequence: CDR1 SEHNR, CDR2 FQNEAQ (reference sequence). CDR3 length: 13 residues. Trimming cost V 2 bases and J 0 bases, with 5 bases left between them.